This T cell receptor beta chain was sequenced during a study of cytomegalovirus exposure and HLA in healthy donors. This clone appeared a few times. There are 15 residues in the CDR3. Germline V lookup: CDR1 SGHRS, CDR2 YFSETQ. J was trimmed by 4 bases and V by 5 bases; bases with no gene match: 9. Researchers ran the PCR with 60 Vbeta and 13 Jbeta primers. Libraries were prepared by immunoSEQ multiplex PCR; TCRdb keeps only in-frame clonotypes and omits some of them. Here the sample spans about 59,000 clones, about four fifths being singletons. The receptor comes from a young man in good health and CMV-seropositive. The rearrangement joins TRBV5-1 to TRBJ1-3; TRBD1 matches 7 bases. Sequenced: PBMCs. The CDR3 spells CASRHRTGPGNTIYF. CDR3 DNA: TGCGCCAGCAGGCACCGGACAGGTCCAGGAAACACCATATATTTT.